A single sample gave rise to the 14 T cell receptor beta chains below, sequenced in a study of cytomegalovirus exposure and HLA in healthy donors. The PCR ran on 60 Vbeta and 13 Jbeta primers. Method: immunoSEQ multiplex PCR; TCRdb's copy keeps in-frame clones and lacks some. Of about 120,000 clones listed, about three fifths are singletons. Sequencing input: PBMCs. The receptor set was obtained from a woman aged 40 to 50 in good health and CMV-seropositive.

J is TRBJ2-1 and V is TRBV18; 8 bases are a match to TRBD2. The CDR3 has 16 amino acids. CDR1 is KGHSH and CDR2 is LQKENI in the germline V gene. V trimming: 4 bases; J trimming: 2 bases; junction bases outside the gene matches: 7. CDR3 residues: CASSQTSGPAYNEQFF. CDR3 coding DNA: TGTGCCAGCTCACAAACTAGCGGACCAGCCTACAATGAGCAGTTCTTC.

J is TRBJ1-1 and V is TRBV5-6, with 9 bases fitting TRBD1. The trim removed 4 bases at V and 3 bases at J, leaving 7 bases unmatched. Germline V CDR1 and CDR2: SGHDT, YYEEEE. This CDR3 contains 15 residues. CDR3 DNA sequence: TGTGCCAGCAGCCGGGTGACAGGGGGGGACACTGAAGCTTTCTTT. Amino acids: CASSRVTGGDTEAFF.

The chain combines TRBV7-8 with TRBJ2-1; 9 bases match TRBD2. The CDR3 has 16 residues. Germline assignment: CDR1 SGHVS and CDR2 FQNEAQ. J lost 8 bases, V lost 3 bases, and 11 bases had no gene match. CDR3 sequence (DNA): TGTGCCAGCAGCTTTTCCCTAGCGGGACGTACCGATGAGCAGTTCTTC. Protein sequence: CASSFSLAGRTDEQFF.

The chain is built from TRBV9 and TRBJ2-3; D gene uncertain. The CDR3 covers 14 residues. V shed 3 bases and J shed 2 bases, with 10 bases lying between them. From germline, CDR1 is SGDLS and CDR2 YYNGEE. The CDR3 DNA reads TGTGCCAGCAGCGGGCATCTGGCCACAGATACGCAGTATTTT. Amino acids: CASSGHLATDTQYF.

This clone was picked up one time. The CDR3 nucleotides read TGCAGCGCGGCCGCGATAGGGGGGGGCCACGAGCAGTACTTC. Translated, it gives CSAAAIGGGHEQYF. This rearrangement joins TRBV29-1 to TRBJ2-7, with D possibly being TRBD2 (7 bases). The CDR3 contains 14 residues. CDR1 and CDR2 (germline): SQVTM, ANQGSEA. The V end lost 7 bases, the J end lost 5 bases, and 21 bases lay between the germline ends.

V usage is TRBV10-1 and J usage is TRBJ2-7, with D possibly TRBD1 on 6 matching bases. The V gene's germline CDR1 is WNHNN and CDR2 SYGVQD (reference sequence). The CDR3 sequence is 14 residues long. Trimming cost V 2 bases and J 2 bases, with 10 bases left between them. The CDR3 DNA reads as TGCGCCAGCAGTGAGGAGGACAGTACCTACGAGCAGTACTTC. This translates into CASSEEDSTYEQYF.

The CDR3 nucleotides are TGTGCCAGCGCGTCCGGGACAGACTATGGCTACACCTTC. Its translation: CASASGTDYGYTF. The V gene is TRBV18, the J gene TRBJ1-2, with TRBD1 matching 7 bases. CDR1 and CDR2 (germline): KGHSH, LQKENI. Unmatched junction bases numbered 6, after V lost 8 bases and J lost 3 bases. There are 13 residues in the CDR3. Complete variable domain (other parts from reference TRBV18 and TRBJ1-2): NAGVMQNPRHLVRRRGQEARLRCSPMKGHSHVYWYRQLPEEGLKFMVYLQKENIIDESGMPKERFSAEFPKEGPSILRIQQVVRGDSAAYFCASASGTDYGYTFGSGTRLTVV.

This chain links TRBV11-2 with TRBJ2-5; TRBD2 is a possible D gene (5 bases). V dropped 6 bases and J dropped 2 bases, with 19 bases sitting between them. This CDR3 contains 16 residues. The germline CDR1 and CDR2 sequences are SGHAT and FQNNGV. The CDR3, as DNA: TGTGCCAGCAGAAACGAGAGCAGAGGGTTACAAGAGACCCAGTACTTC. It specifies CASRNESRGLQETQYF. Full variable domain (rest looked up from reference TRBV11-2 and TRBJ2-5): EAGVAQSPRYKIIEKRQSVAFWCNPISGHATLYWYQQILGQGPKLLIQFQNNGVVDDSQLPKDRFSAERLKGVDSTLKIQPAKLEDSAVYLCASRNESRGLQETQYFGPGTRLLVL.

This clone was seen a few times. The rearrangement joins TRBV7-2 to TRBJ2-1; TRBD2 is a possible D gene (6 bases). CDR3 length: 16 amino acids. V lost 3 bases and J lost 8, with 20 bases in between. Germline CDR1 is SGHTA and CDR2 is FQGNSA. The CDR3 sequence is CASSFRARTAGHEQFF. For the CDR3, the DNA is TGTGCCAGCAGCTTTCGGGCCCGGACCGCGGGGCATGAGCAGTTCTTC.

The CDR3 DNA sequence: TGCGCCAGCAGACGGGACAGCCCATACAATGAGCAGTTCTTC. Amino acid sequence: CASRRDSPYNEQFF. V and J are TRBV5-1 and TRBJ2-1, with TRBD1 matching 7 bases. V gave up 5 bases and J gave up 4 bases; unmatched junction bases: 6. The germline V gene encodes CDR1 SGHRS and CDR2 YFSETQ. This CDR3 contains 14 residues.

The chain has TRBV6-5 and TRBJ2-1; D is unresolved. V lost 2 bases and J lost 2, with 7 bases in between. Per germline, CDR1 MNHEY and CDR2 SVGAGI. The CDR3 runs to 14 residues. The chain's CDR3 is CASSYAEAYNEQFF. In DNA form, the CDR3 reads TGTGCCAGCAGTTACGCTGAGGCCTACAATGAGCAGTTCTTC.

This chain links TRBV6-1 with TRBJ2-2; 10 bases are shared with TRBD1. Germline V CDR1 and CDR2: MNHNS, SASEGT. The V segment lost 6 bases and the J segment 5 bases; nucleotides outside the gene matches: 6. CDR3 length equals 15 residues. The CDR3 bases are TGTGCCAGCAGAGGACAGGGGGTTCAAACCGGGGAGCTGTTTTTT. It translates to CASRGQGVQTGELFF.

The rearrangement uses TRBV6-5 and TRBJ2-7; 8 bases fit TRBD2. V lost 6 bases and J lost 1; bases outside the gene matches: 8. Germline CDR1 MNHEY, CDR2 SVGAGI. The CDR3 loop spans 15 amino acids. CDR3 sequence: CASRGGLAGSYEQYF. The DNA for the CDR3 is TGTGCCAGCAGGGGTGGCCTAGCGGGTTCCTACGAGCAGTACTTC.

The chain employs TRBV15 and TRBJ2-1; D not resolved. The V and J ends lost 0 bases and 8 bases respectively, with 8 bases between them. Germline V gene data show CDR1 as LNHNV and CDR2 as YYDKDF (reference sequence). The CDR3 length is 13 residues. The chain's CDR3 is CATSRDLIHEQFF. DNA for the CDR3: TGTGCCACCAGCAGAGATCTTATCCATGAGCAGTTCTTC. The complete variable domain, with remaining parts taken from reference TRBV15 and TRBJ2-1, reads DAMVIQNPRYQVTQFGKPVTLSCSQTLNHNVMYWYQQKSSQAPKLLFHYYDKDFNNEADTPDNFQSRRPNTSFCFLDIRSPGLGDTAMYLCATSRDLIHEQFFGPGTRLTVL.